This T cell receptor (beta chain) was captured by sequencing in a study of T cell responses to AZD1222 COVID-19 vaccine. In this sample, this clone turned up a few times. Sequenced by immunoSEQ multiplex PCR; TCRdb stores in-frame clones only, minus some. Of about 120,000 clones in the sample, 85% to 95% were seen once. The CDR3 is made up of 16 amino acids. The V gene lost 3 bases and the J gene lost 1 base, with 15 bases spanning the gap. CDR1 and CDR2 (germline): LNHDA, SQIVND (reference sequence). This chain links TRBV19 with TRBJ1-2; tentatively, D is TRBD1 (5 bases). This sample comprised peripheral blood, obtained 28 days after the second AZD1222 dose. This sequence was found in an adult who received the AZD1222 COVID-19 vaccine. The CDR3: CASSIGAADRNYGYTF. The CDR3 DNA reads TGTGCCAGTAGTATTGGGGCCGCGGACCGTAACTATGGCTACACCTTC.